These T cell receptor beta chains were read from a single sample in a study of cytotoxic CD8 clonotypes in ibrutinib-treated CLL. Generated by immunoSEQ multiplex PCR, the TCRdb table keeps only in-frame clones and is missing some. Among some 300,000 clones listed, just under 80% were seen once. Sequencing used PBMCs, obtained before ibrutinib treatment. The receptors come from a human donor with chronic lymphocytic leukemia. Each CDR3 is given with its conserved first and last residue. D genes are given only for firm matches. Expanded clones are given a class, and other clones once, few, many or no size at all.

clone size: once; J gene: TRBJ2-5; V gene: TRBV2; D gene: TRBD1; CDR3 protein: CAKGTGRKETQYF; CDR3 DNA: TGTGCCAAAGGGACAGGGAGGAAGGAGACCCAGTACTTC
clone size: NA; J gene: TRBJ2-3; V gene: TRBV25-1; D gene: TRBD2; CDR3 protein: CASSAKTSGRMTDTQYF; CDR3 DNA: TGTGCCAGCAGTGCCAAGACTAGCGGGAGAATGACAGATACGCAGTATTTT
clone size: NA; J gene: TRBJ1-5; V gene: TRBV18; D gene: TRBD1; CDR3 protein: CASSPDRVVQPQHF; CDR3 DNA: TGTGCCAGCTCACCGGACAGGGTCGTACAGCCCCAGCATTTT
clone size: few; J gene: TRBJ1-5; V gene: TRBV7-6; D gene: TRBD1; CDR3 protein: CASSLGQGFQPQHF; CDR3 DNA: TGTGCCAGCAGCTTGGGACAGGGGTTCCAGCCCCAGCATTTT
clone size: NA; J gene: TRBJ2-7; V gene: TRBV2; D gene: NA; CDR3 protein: CASRDGHSVGYEQYF; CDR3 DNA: TGTGCCAGCAGAGATGGACATTCAGTAGGATACGAGCAGTACTTC
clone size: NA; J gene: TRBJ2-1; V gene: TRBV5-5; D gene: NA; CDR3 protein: CASSLGVEQFF; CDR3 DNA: TGTGCCAGCAGCTTAGGCGTTGAGCAGTTCTTC
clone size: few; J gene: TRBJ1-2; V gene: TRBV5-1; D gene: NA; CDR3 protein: CASRLPGSTPVGLGYTF; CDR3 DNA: TGCGCCAGCAGACTACCGGGGAGCACCCCAGTGGGGCTTGGCTACACCTTC
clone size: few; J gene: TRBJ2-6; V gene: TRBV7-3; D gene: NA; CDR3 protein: CASSPGANVLTF; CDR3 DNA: TGTGCCAGCAGCCCTGGGGCCAACGTCCTGACTTTC
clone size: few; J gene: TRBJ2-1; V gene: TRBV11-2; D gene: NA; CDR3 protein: CASSLVGGDEQFF; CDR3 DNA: TGTGCCAGCAGCTTAGTCGGCGGTGATGAGCAGTTCTTC
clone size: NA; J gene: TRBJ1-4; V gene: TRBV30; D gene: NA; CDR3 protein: CAWSRVAEKLFF; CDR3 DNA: TGTGCCTGGAGCAGGGTGGCTGAAAAACTGTTTTTT
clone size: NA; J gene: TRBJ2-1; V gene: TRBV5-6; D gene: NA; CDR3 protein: CASSLGTLPGNEQFF; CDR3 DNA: TGTGCCAGCAGCTTAGGGACGCTACCGGGCAATGAGCAGTTCTTC
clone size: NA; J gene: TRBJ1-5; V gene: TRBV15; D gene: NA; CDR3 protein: CATSRVFGQPQHF; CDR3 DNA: TGTGCCACCAGCAGAGTCTTTGGTCAGCCCCAGCATTTT
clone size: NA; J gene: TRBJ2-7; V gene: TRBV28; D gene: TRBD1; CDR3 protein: CASRPGQGAFYEQYF; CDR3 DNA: TGTGCCAGCAGACCGGGACAGGGGGCTTTTTACGAGCAGTACTTC
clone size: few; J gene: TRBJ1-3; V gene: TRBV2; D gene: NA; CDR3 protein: CASDRLSSGNTIYF; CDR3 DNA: TGTGCCAGCGACAGGCTTTCGTCCGGAAACACCATATATTTT
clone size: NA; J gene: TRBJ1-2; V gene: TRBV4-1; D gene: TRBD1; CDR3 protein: CASSQDEERGRRNTF; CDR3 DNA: TGCGCCAGCAGCCAAGATGAAGAGAGGGGGCGCAGGAACACCTTC
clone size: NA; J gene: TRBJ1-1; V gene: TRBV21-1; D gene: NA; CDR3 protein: CASSKRRARNTEAFF; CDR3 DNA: TGTGCCAGCAGCAAACGCCGGGCTAGGAACACTGAAGCTTTCTTT
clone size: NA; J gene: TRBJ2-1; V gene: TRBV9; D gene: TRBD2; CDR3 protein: CASSVRLAPLGNEQFF; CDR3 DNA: TGTGCCAGCAGCGTCCGACTAGCGCCTCTGGGGAATGAGCAGTTCTTC
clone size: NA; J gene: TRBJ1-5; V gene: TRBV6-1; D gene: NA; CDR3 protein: CASSEARRTNSNQPQHF; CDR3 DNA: TGTGCCAGCAGTGAAGCGCGGAGGACAAATAGCAATCAGCCCCAGCATTTT
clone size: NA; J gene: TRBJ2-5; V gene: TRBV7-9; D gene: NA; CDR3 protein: CASSSRQSPGETQYF; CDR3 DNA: TGTGCCAGCAGCTCCAGACAGTCTCCCGGGGAGACCCAGTACTTC
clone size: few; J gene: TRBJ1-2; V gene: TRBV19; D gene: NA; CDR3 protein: CASSTWTDYGYTF; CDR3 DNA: TGTGCCAGTAGTACCTGGACAGATTATGGCTACACCTTC
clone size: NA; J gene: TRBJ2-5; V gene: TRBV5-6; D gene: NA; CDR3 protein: CASSLGSRTETQYF; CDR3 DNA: TGTGCCAGCAGCTTGGGCTCCCGGACGGAGACCCAGTACTTC
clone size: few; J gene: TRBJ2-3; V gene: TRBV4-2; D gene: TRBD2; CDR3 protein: CASSQVWLAELGDTQYF; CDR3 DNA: TGTGCCAGCAGCCAAGTTTGGCTAGCGGAGCTAGGAGATACGCAGTATTTT
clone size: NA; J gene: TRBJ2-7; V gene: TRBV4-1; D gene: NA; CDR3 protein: CASSQRRSGPVPYEQYF; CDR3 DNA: TGCGCCAGCAGCCAACGAAGATCTGGACCTGTCCCCTACGAGCAGTACTTC
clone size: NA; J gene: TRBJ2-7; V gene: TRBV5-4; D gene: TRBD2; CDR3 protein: CASSHKREGSYEQYF; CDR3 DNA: TGTGCCAGCAGCCATAAGCGGGAGGGCTCCTACGAGCAGTACTTC
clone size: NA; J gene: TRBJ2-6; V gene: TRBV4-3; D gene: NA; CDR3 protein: CASSSSLRQFPSF; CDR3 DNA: TGCGCCAGCAGCTCAAGCCTTCGGCAGTTTCCCTCATTC
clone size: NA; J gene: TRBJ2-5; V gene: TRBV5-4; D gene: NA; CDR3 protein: CASRAWGQETQYF; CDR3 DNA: TGTGCCAGCCGCGCTTGGGGGCAAGAGACCCAGTACTTC
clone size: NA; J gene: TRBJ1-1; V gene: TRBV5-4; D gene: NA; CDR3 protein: CASSSQPEAFF; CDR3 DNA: TGTGCCAGCAGCTCGCAGCCCGAAGCTTTCTTT
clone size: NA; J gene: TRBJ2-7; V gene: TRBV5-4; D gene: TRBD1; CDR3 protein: CASSLATGGAYEQYF; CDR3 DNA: TGTGCCAGCAGCTTGGCCACAGGGGGCGCGTACGAGCAGTACTTC
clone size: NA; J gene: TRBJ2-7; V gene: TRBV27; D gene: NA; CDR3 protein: CASSPLVNYEQYF; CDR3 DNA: TGTGCCAGCAGCCCGTTAGTGAATTACGAGCAGTACTTC
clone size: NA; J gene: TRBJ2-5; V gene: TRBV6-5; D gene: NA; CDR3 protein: CASSGGRGETQYF; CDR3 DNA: TGTGCCAGCAGTGGGGGGCGCGGAGAGACCCAGTACTTC
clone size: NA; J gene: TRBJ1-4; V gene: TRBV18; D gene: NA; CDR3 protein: CASSPQGTEKLFF; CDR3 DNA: TGTGCCAGCTCACCACAGGGGACTGAAAAACTGTTTTTT
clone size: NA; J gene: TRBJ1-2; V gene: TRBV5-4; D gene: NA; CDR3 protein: CASSPTGINGYTF; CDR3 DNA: TGTGCCAGCAGCCCTACAGGGATCAATGGCTACACCTTC
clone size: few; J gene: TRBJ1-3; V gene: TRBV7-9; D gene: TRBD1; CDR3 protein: CASNGQVGNTIYF; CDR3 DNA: TGTGCCAGCAACGGACAGGTCGGAAACACCATATATTTT
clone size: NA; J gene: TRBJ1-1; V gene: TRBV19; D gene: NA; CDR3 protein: CASSMGRGLSEAFF; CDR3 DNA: TGTGCCAGTAGTATGGGCAGGGGCCTTAGTGAAGCTTTCTTT
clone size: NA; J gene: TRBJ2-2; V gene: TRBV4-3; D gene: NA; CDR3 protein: CASSQVFRTGELFF; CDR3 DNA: TGCGCCAGCAGCCAAGTGTTCCGGACGGGGGAGCTGTTTTTT
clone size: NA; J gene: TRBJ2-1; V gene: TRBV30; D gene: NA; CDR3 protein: CAWSHEGDEQFF; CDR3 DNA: TGTGCCTGGAGTCATGAGGGCGATGAGCAGTTCTTC
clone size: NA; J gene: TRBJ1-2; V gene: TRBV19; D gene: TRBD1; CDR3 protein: CASSIPSGRGPGYGYTF; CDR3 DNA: TGTGCCAGTAGTATCCCATCGGGGAGGGGGCCTGGCTATGGCTACACCTTC
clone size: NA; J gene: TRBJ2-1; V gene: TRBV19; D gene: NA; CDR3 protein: CARSPEESSYNEQFF; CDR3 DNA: TGTGCCAGGTCCCCCGAAGAGAGCTCCTACAATGAGCAGTTCTTC
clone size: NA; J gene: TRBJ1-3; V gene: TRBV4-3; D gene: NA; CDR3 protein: CASSQDSPLQNTIYF; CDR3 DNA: TGCGCCAGCAGCCAAGATTCCCCACTTCAGAACACCATATATTTT
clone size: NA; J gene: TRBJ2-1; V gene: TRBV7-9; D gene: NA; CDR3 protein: CASSLLGGSYNEQFF; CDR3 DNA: TGTGCCAGCAGCTTGCTGGGCGGGTCCTACAATGAGCAGTTCTTC
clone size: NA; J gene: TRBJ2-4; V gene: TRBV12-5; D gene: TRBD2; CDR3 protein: CASGFSGGGIQYF; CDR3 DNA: TGTGCTAGTGGTTTTTCGGGGGGTGGCATTCAGTACTTC